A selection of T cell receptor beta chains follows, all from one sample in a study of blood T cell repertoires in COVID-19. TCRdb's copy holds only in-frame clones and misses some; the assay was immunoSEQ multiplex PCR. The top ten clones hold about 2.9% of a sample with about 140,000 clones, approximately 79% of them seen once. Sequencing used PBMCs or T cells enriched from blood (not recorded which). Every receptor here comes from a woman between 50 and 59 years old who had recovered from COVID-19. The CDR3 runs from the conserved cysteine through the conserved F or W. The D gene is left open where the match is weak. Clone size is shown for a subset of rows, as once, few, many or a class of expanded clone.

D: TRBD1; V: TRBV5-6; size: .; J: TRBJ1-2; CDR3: CASSSDRGSRYTF; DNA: TGTGCCAGCAGCTCGGACAGGGGGTCGCGCTACACCTTC
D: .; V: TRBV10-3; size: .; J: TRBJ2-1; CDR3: CAIRDSSSYNEQFF; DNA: TGTGCCATCAGGGACTCGAGCTCCTACAATGAGCAGTTCTTC
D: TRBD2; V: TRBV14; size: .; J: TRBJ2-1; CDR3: CASSQTSGRGYNEQFF; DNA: TGTGCCAGCAGCCAAACTAGCGGACGAGGGTACAATGAGCAGTTCTTC
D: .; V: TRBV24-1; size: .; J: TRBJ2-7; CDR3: CATSVRGSYEQYF; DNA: TGTGCCACCAGTGTTCGGGGAAGCTACGAGCAGTACTTC
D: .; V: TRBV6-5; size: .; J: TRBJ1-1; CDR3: CASASAALDTEAFF; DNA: TGTGCCAGCGCCTCAGCGGCTCTAGACACTGAAGCTTTCTTT
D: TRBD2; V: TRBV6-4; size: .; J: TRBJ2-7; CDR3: CAPQREGFCHEQYF; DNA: TGTGCCCCTCAGCGGGAGGGTTTCTGCCACGAGCAGTACTTC
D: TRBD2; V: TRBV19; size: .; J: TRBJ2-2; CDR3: CATRASGRAITGELFF; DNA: TGTGCCACGCGGGCTAGCGGGAGGGCTATCACCGGGGAGCTGTTTTTT
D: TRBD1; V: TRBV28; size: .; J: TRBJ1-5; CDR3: CASSSGQGNQPQHF; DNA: TGTGCCAGCAGCTCTGGACAGGGGAATCAGCCCCAGCATTTT
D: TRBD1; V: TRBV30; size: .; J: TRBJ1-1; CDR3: CAWRVWQGADSVAEAFF; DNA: TGTGCCTGGAGAGTGTGGCAGGGGGCTGATTCCGTGGCTGAAGCTTTCTTT
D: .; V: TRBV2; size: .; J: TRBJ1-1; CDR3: CASSVGQVGTEAFF; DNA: TGTGCCAGCAGTGTCGGACAAGTTGGTACTGAAGCTTTCTTT
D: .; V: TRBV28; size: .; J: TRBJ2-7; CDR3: CASSFTPLGQYF; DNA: TGTGCCAGCAGTTTCACCCCTCTCGGGCAGTACTTC
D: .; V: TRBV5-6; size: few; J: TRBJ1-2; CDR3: CASSLAGEGYGYTF; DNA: TGTGCCAGCAGCTTGGCAGGGGAGGGCTATGGCTACACCTTC
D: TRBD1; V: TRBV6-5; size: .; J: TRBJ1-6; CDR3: CASSYAARGNSPLHF; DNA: TGTGCCAGCAGTTACGCCGCCAGGGGGAATTCACCCCTCCACTTT
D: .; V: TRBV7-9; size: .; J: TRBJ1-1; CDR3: CASSLTGDTEAFF; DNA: TGTGCCAGCAGCTTAACGGGGGACACTGAAGCTTTCTTT
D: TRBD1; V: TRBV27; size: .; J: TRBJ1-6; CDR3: CASSFDRDNSPLHF; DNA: TGTGCCAGCAGTTTCGACAGGGATAATTCACCCCTCCACTTT
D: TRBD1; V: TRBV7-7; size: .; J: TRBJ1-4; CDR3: CASSLDRGPNEKLFF; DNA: TGTGCTAGCAGCCTTGACAGGGGCCCTAATGAAAAACTGTTTTTT
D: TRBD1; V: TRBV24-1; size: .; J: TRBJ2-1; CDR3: CATSTARDRVHEQFF; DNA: TGTGCCACCAGTACCGCCAGGGACAGGGTCCATGAGCAGTTCTTC
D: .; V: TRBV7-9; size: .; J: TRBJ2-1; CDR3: CASSLKRGSYNEQFF; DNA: TGTGCCAGCAGCTTAAAACGGGGGAGTTACAATGAGCAGTTCTTC
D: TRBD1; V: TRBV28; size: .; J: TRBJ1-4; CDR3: CASSTVDRDNEKLFF; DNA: TGTGCCAGCAGTACAGTGGACAGGGACAATGAAAAACTGTTTTTT
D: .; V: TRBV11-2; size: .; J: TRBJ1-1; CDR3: CASSSIDRGTEAFF; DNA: TGTGCCAGCAGCTCGATAGATAGAGGCACTGAAGCTTTCTTT
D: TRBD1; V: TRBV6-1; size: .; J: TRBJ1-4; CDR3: CASSELARTGGPNEKLFF; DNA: TGTGCCAGCAGTGAACTAGCCCGGACAGGGGGCCCGAATGAAAAACTGTTTTTT
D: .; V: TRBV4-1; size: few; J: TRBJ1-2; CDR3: CASSQGTDTNYGYTF; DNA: TGCGCCAGCAGCCAAGGGACAGACACTAACTATGGCTACACCTTC